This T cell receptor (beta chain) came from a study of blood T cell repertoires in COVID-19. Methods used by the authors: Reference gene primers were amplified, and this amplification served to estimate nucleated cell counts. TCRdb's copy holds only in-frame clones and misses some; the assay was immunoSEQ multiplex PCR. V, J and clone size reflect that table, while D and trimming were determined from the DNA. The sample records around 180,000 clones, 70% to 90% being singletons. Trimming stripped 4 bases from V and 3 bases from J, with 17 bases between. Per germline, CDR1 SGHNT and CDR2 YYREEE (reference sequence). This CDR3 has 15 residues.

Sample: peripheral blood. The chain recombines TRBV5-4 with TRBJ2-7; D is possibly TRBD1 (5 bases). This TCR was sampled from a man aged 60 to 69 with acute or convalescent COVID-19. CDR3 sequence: CASSPPGHGYYEQYF. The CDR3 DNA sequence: TGTGCCAGCAGCCCACCAGGACACGGCTACTACGAGCAGTACTTC. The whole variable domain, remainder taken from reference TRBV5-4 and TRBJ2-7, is ETGVTQSPTHLIKTRGQQVTLRCSSQSGHNTVSWYQQALGQGPQFIFQYYREEENGRGNFPPRFSGLQFPNYSSELNVNALELDDSALYLCASSPPGHGYYEQYFGPGTRLTVT.